These 6 T cell receptor beta chains originate from one sample sequenced in a study of shared clonotypes between healthy human individuals. Libraries were prepared by immunoSEQ multiplex PCR; TCRdb keeps only in-frame clonotypes and omits some of them. The data contain 2,500,000 or so clones, 85% to 95% of them seen just once; the ten biggest clones take up about 0.36%. The sample was naive CD4+ T cells from PBMCs. Subset meaning: CD45RA+ positively selected. Receptors originate from a young man in good health. Some clones in this sample may be carry-over from other donors' samples.

The rearrangement joins TRBV27 to TRBJ1-2; no reliable D call. V lost 0 bases, J lost 4 bases, and 9 bases lay in between. This CDR3 comprises 14 residues. Germline V gene sequence: CDR1 MNHEY, CDR2 SMNVEV (reference sequence). As DNA, the CDR3 is TGTGCCAGCAGTTTATCGGGATACTCCTATGGCTACACCTTC. This encodes CASSLSGYSYGYTF.

Points on this clone: The sample has other DNA sequences that encode this CDR3 too. The CDR3 spells CASSYTSSSYNEQFF. For the CDR3, the DNA is TGTGCCAGCAGCTATACAAGTAGCTCCTACAATGAGCAGTTCTTC. The chain joins TRBV7-9 to TRBJ2-1, with no clear D. Trimming took 4 bases from V and 0 from J, leaving 10 bases between them. In germline, CDR1 is SEHNR, CDR2 FQNEAQ (reference sequence). The CDR3 covers 15 residues.

The chain couples TRBV5-4 to TRBJ1-3; TRBD1 is a possible D gene (6 bases). The germline V gene has CDR1 SGHNT and CDR2 YYREEE (reference sequence). V was cut by 4 bases and J by 0 bases, with 11 bases left in between. The CDR3 runs to 15 residues. The DNA of the CDR3 is TGTGCCAGCAGCGGGGGGGGCCTCTCTGGAAACACCATATATTTT. This translates into CASSGGGLSGNTIYF.

V usage is TRBV18 and J usage is TRBJ2-3; D unclear. The CDR3 has 15 amino acids. The ends were cut back, 4 bases at V and 0 bases at J, with 11 bases in the middle. Germline CDR1 is KGHSH and CDR2 is LQKENI. CDR3: CASSQAVPSTDTQYF. DNA of the CDR3: TGTGCCAGCTCACAGGCGGTACCTAGCACAGATACGCAGTATTTT.

The V and J genes are TRBV5-1 and TRBJ2-2, with D hard to call. Trimming removed 4 bases at V and 6 bases at J, with 13 bases between. This CDR3 has 14 amino acids. Looked up from germline, CDR1 is SGHRS and CDR2 is YFSETQ. In DNA, the CDR3 is TGCGCCAGCAGCGAGTCCCCGGCGGCCGGGGAGCTGTTTTTT. Protein product: CASSESPAAGELFF.

V is TRBV29-1 and J is TRBJ1-1; tentatively, D is TRBD1 (5 bases). Trimming cost V 4 bases and J 5 bases, with 20 bases left between them. This CDR3 contains 15 residues. The germline gives CDR1 SQVTM, CDR2 ANQGSEA. The CDR3 sequence: CSVVIFFGGPTEAFF. CDR3 DNA sequence: TGCAGCGTTGTAATATTTTTCGGGGGACCGACTGAAGCTTTCTTT.